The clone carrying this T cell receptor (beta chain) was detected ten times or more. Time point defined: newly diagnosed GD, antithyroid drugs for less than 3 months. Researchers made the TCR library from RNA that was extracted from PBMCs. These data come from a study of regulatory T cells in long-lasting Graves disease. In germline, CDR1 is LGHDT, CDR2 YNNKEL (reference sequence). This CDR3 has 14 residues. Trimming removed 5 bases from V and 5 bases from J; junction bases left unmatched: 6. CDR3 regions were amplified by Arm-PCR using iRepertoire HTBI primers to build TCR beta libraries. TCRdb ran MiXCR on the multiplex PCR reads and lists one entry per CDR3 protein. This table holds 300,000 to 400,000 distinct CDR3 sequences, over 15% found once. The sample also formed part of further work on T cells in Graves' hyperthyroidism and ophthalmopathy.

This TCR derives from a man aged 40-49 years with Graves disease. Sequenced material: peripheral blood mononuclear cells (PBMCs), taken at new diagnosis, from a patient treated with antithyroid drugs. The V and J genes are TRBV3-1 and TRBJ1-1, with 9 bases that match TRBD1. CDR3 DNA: TGTGCCAGCAGCTTAAGGGACAGGGAGACTGAAGCTTTCTTT. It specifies CASSLRDRETEAFF.